This T cell receptor (beta chain) was observed in a study of blood T cell repertoires in COVID-19. Whole-study context: Whether acute or convalescent, the COVID-19 samples came from the United States, Italy and Spain. T cells, B-cell-depleted T cells, or PBMCs provided the cDNA or gDNA that served as material.

TCRdb's copy holds only in-frame clones and misses some; the assay was immunoSEQ multiplex PCR. The repertoire has around 250,000 clones, 80% to 90% of them found once; the top ten carry approximately 10%. Germline values: CDR1 SGHKS, CDR2 YYEKEE (reference sequence). J was trimmed by 6 bases and V by 2 bases; bases with no gene match: 4. This CDR3 spans 15 amino acids. This chain connects TRBV5-5 to TRBJ2-1, with TRBD2 matching 11 bases. This sequence was found in a woman aged 65 to 85 with COVID-19, enrolled during active disease. The sample taken for sequencing was peripheral blood. CDR3 sequence: CASSLLAGASNEQFF. Written as DNA, the CDR3 is TGTGCCAGCAGCTTACTAGCGGGAGCTTCCAATGAGCAGTTCTTC.